Below, 30 T cell receptor beta chains from the same sample are listed, as sequenced in a study of OX40 agonist ivuxolimab in advanced cancers. Profiling relied on immunoSEQ multiplex PCR, and the TCRdb table lists in-frame clones only, not all of them. Of around 31,000 clones in the sample, roughly four fifths were seen once. The specimen comprised CD4+ or CD8+ T cells sorted from blood, sampled in a trial of the OX40 agonist ivuxolimab. The receptors shown here come from an adult with an advanced solid tumor such as melanoma, head and neck, liver or kidney cancer.

This clone was seen once. J is TRBJ1-2 and V is TRBV19; D remains unclear. V lost 0 bases, J lost 2 bases, and 7 bases lay in between. The CDR3 has 14 residues. Germline V gene data show CDR1 as LNHDA and CDR2 as SQIVND (reference sequence). CDR3 in amino acids: CASSIERTNYGYTF. DNA for the CDR3: TGTGCCAGTAGTATAGAGAGGACGAACTATGGCTACACCTTC.

In DNA, the CDR3 is TGTGCCAGCAGCTTAGGGGGGATCTACACTGAAGCTTTCTTT. As protein: CASSLGGIYTEAFF. V and J are TRBV11-3 and TRBJ1-1; maybe TRBD1 (5 bases). The V end lost 1 base, the J end lost 3 bases, and 9 bases lay between the germline ends. CDR3 length: 14 amino acids. Germline assignment: CDR1 SGHNT and CDR2 YENEEA.

The chain employs TRBV7-9 and TRBJ1-1; 7 nucleotides agree with TRBD1. Germline CDR1 is SEHNR and CDR2 is FQNEAQ (reference sequence). V gave up 1 base and J gave up 1 base; unmatched junction bases: 9. The CDR3 contains 17 residues. This CDR3 is CASSLGRTGRKNTEAFF. In nucleotides, the CDR3 is TGTGCCAGCAGCTTAGGCCGGACAGGACGAAAGAACACTGAAGCTTTCTTT.

The gene calls are TRBV27 and TRBJ2-7; 9 bases match TRBD2. This CDR3 spans 15 amino acids. V was pared by 6 bases and J by 4 bases, with 10 bases of the junction left unmatched. Germline V gene lookup returns CDR1 MNHEY and CDR2 SMNVEV (reference sequence). CDR3 DNA: TGTGCCAGCAGCGGGTGGCTAGCGGGAACTTACGAGCAGTACTTC. The encoded protein is CASSGWLAGTYEQYF.

The V and J genes are TRBV11-2 and TRBJ2-7; either TRBD1 or TRBD2 may supply D (5 bases each). The CDR3 is made up of 14 amino acids. Looked up from germline, CDR1 is SGHAT and CDR2 is FQNNGV. The V gene lost 2 bases and the J gene lost 4 bases, with 12 bases spanning the gap. The CDR3 DNA is TGTGCCAGCAGCTTACCGGGACGAGGGTACGAGCAGTACTTC. It translates to CASSLPGRGYEQYF.

This clone was recorded once. The chain links TRBV18 to TRBJ1-1; tentatively, D is TRBD1 (5 bases). CDR1 KGHSH and CDR2 LQKENI come from the germline V gene. The CDR3 extends over 16 amino acids. V was pared by 3 bases and J by 1 base, with 15 bases between. The CDR3: CASSPYNSGGNTEAFF. CDR3 coding DNA: TGTGCCAGCTCACCCTATAACAGTGGGGGGAACACTGAAGCTTTCTTT.

This clone was detected a few times. The CDR3 DNA reads as TGCAGCGTTCCGAGGGGCAGCAACTATGGCTACACCTTC. Its translation: CSVPRGSNYGYTF. The gene calls are TRBV29-1 and TRBJ1-2, with TRBD1 as a possible D gene (5 bases). The CDR3 extends over 13 amino acids. The ends were cut back, 5 bases at V and 2 bases at J, with 12 bases in the middle. From germline, CDR1 is SQVTM and CDR2 ANQGSEA.

The gene calls are TRBV23-1 and TRBJ2-3, with D tentatively TRBD2 (6 bases). TRBV23-1 is an open reading frame whose function is uncertain. CDR3 size: 24 residues. Trimming took 2 bases from V and 2 from J, leaving 38 bases between them. The CDR3 coding sequence is TGCGCCAGCAGTCAACCTCAGTGGCCGGGAGAGGGCAAAGCGTGGAAAAGCCCCACAGATACGCAGTATTTT. It encodes CASSQPQWPGEGKAWKSPTDTQYF.

The chain is built from TRBV11-2 and TRBJ1-1; D is ambiguous. The CDR3 consists of 15 residues. Between the trimmed V and J ends, which lost 5 bases and 1 base, there was a span of 14 bases. CDR1 is SGHAT, CDR2 FQNNGV, per germline. CDR3 nucleotides: TGTGCCAGCAGCCCGCGGGTCTTACCGAACACTGAAGCTTTCTTT. Its protein is CASSPRVLPNTEAFF.

This clone was picked up a small number of times. The J gene is TRBJ1-2, the V gene TRBV10-3; D is perhaps TRBD1 (5 bases). The germline V gene has CDR1 ENHRY and CDR2 SYGVKD. The CDR3 runs 11 residues. The V and J ends lost 7 bases and 7 bases respectively, with 10 bases between them. The CDR3 sequence is CAIKGRGGYTF. Written as DNA, the CDR3 is TGTGCCATCAAAGGGAGGGGTGGCTACACCTTC.

CDR3: CASSSGTQPQHF. CDR3 nucleotide sequence: TGTGCCAGCAGTTCAGGGACTCAGCCCCAGCATTTT. V gene TRBV27 combines with J gene TRBJ1-5, with D possibly being TRBD1 (5 bases). With 4 bases removed from V and 6 bases from J, the gap between germline ends came to 7 bases. The CDR3 contains 12 residues. Germline CDR1 MNHEY, CDR2 SMNVEV (reference sequence).

The rearrangement uses TRBV6-6 and TRBJ1-3, with D unresolved. Germline V gene data show CDR1 as MNHNY and CDR2 as SVGAGI (reference sequence). The V and J ends lost 1 base and 0 bases respectively, with 7 bases between them. There are 15 residues in the CDR3. Written as DNA, the CDR3 is TGTGCCAGCAGTTACTATCTGGACTCTGGAAACACCATATATTTT. It codes for CASSYYLDSGNTIYF.

The chain carries TRBV7-9 and TRBJ1-5; maybe TRBD1 (5 bases). This CDR3 region has 14 residues. Looked up from germline, CDR1 is SEHNR and CDR2 is FQNEAQ (reference sequence). The ends were cut back, 5 bases at V and 4 bases at J, with 12 bases in the middle. CDR3 DNA sequence: TGTGCCAGCAGCCAAGACGGGGGGAATCAGCCCCAGCATTTT. Translating gives CASSQDGGNQPQHF. Full variable domain (outside the CDR3, taken from reference TRBV7-9 and TRBJ1-5): DTGVSQNPRHKITKRGQNVTFRCDPISEHNRLYWYRQTLGQGPEFLTYFQNEAQLEKSRLLSDRFSAERPKGSFSTLEIQRTEQGDSAMYLCASSQDGGNQPQHFGDGTRLSIL.

This clone occurred a few times. The chain has TRBV5-3 and TRBJ2-5; a weak D match, TRBD2 (6 bases). TRBV5-3 is an open reading frame, and its role is uncertain. The CDR3 is 14 residues long. V was clipped by 1 base and J by 7 bases, with 14 bases between them. CDR3: CARSLSWRDGTQYF. The CDR3 DNA reads TGTGCCAGAAGCTTGAGTTGGCGGGACGGGACCCAGTACTTC.

The rearrangement links TRBV6-6 to TRBJ1-2, with D uncertain. Trimming shortened V by 7 bases and J by 4 bases, and 13 bases separated the two germline ends. The CDR3 runs 13 residues. The germline CDR1 and CDR2 sequences are MNHNY and SVGAGI (reference sequence). CDR3 sequence reads: CASILDEGYGYTF. The DNA for the CDR3 is TGTGCCAGCATCCTCGACGAGGGCTATGGCTACACCTTC.

The CDR3 DNA reads as TGTGCCAGCAGCCAAGGCAGGGCGCCTGAAGCTTTCTTT. Encoded protein: CASSQGRAPEAFF. The chain carries TRBV7-3 and TRBJ1-1, with TRBD1 as a possible D gene (5 bases). The CDR3 is 13 amino acids. Germline values: CDR1 SGHTA, CDR2 FQGTGA. V lost 5 bases, J lost 6 bases, and 13 bases lay in between.

This clone showed up just once. The chain is built from TRBV7-2 and TRBJ2-5; D is perhaps TRBD2 (5 bases). V was cut by 2 bases and J by 1 base, with 8 bases left in between. There are 14 residues in the CDR3. CDR1 SGHTA and CDR2 FQGNSA come from the germline V gene. Written as DNA, the CDR3 is TGTGCCAGCAGCTTAAAACGGGGCCAAGAGACCCAGTACTTC. Its protein is CASSLKRGQETQYF.

V usage is TRBV6-6 and J usage is TRBJ1-3; 11 bases align to TRBD1. This CDR3 spans 16 amino acids. The J segment lost 4 bases and the V segment lost 6 bases, leaving 8 bases of the junction unmatched. Per the germline V gene, CDR1 is MNHNY and CDR2 is SVGAGI (reference sequence). The CDR3 loop is CASRGQGAVIGNTIYF. The CDR3 DNA sequence: TGTGCCAGCAGAGGACAGGGGGCAGTGATCGGAAACACCATATATTTT.

V and J are TRBV5-1 and TRBJ2-5; 11 bases line up with TRBD2. The J call may be in error: the DNA end matches TRBJ2-7 better. The CDR3 loop spans 17 amino acids. The germline V gene has CDR1 SGHRS and CDR2 YFSETQ. The CDR3 spells CASSVNPIAGGSYEQYF. The CDR3 region has the DNA TGCGCCAGCAGCGTAAACCCTATAGCGGGAGGGTCCTACGAGCAGTACTTC.

V usage is TRBV4-3 and J usage is TRBJ1-3; no firm D call. Germline loops: CDR1 LGHNA, CDR2 YSLEER. V lost 2 bases and J 4 bases, leaving 6 bases between the germline ends. This CDR3 comprises 13 residues. As DNA, the CDR3 is TGCGCCAGCAGCCAACGACTCGGAAACACCATATATTTT. This sequence encodes CASSQRLGNTIYF.

The chain uses TRBV11-2 and TRBJ2-2; 7 bases agree with TRBD1. V dropped 6 bases and J dropped 8; count of bases not matched to a gene: 15. CDR3 length: 16 amino acids. CDR1 and CDR2 from the germline V gene are SGHAT and FQNNGV. The CDR3, as DNA: TGTGCCAGCAGAAAACCGGGACAGAGGGCGGGTGGGGAGCTGTTTTTT. Its translation: CASRKPGQRAGGELFF.

The chain is built from TRBV2 and TRBJ1-3; unclear D gene. The germline CDR1 and CDR2 sequences are SNHLY and FYNNEI. The V gene lost 6 bases and the J gene lost 2 bases, with 8 bases spanning the gap. The length of the CDR3 is 13 residues. CDR3 in DNA: TGTGCCAGCAGAGTCCACGCTGGAAACACCATATATTTT. It encodes CASRVHAGNTIYF. The full variable domain, with the rest looked up from reference TRBV2 and TRBJ1-3, is EPEVTQTPSHQVTQMGQEVILRCVPISNHLYFYWYRQILGQKVEFLVSFYNNEISEKSEIFDDQFSVERPDGSNFTLKIRSTKLEDSAMYFCASRVHAGNTIYFGEGSWLTVV.

This clone has just a few counts. V gene TRBV11-2 combines with J gene TRBJ2-1, with D possibly TRBD2 on 7 matching bases. CDR1 is SGHAT and CDR2 is FQNNGV in the germline V gene. This CDR3 contains 13 residues. Trimming removed 7 bases at V and 7 bases at J, with 14 bases between. The chain's CDR3 is CASNLGGLNEQFF. CDR3 bases: TGTGCCAGCAATTTGGGGGGGCTTAATGAGCAGTTCTTC.

The table lists this clone with a few counts. This sequence joins TRBV30 and TRBJ1-2; tentatively, D is TRBD1 (5 bases). Trimming left V 2 bases short and J 0 bases short, with 13 bases between. The CDR3 is made up of 15 amino acids. CDR1 GTSNPN and CDR2 SVGIG come from the germline V gene (reference sequence). The CDR3 protein is CAWSLPTAANYGYTF. The CDR3 DNA is TGTGCCTGGAGTCTACCGACAGCCGCTAACTATGGCTACACCTTC.

This chain joins TRBV7-8 and TRBJ1-1; 10 positions match TRBD1. Germline-derived CDR1 and CDR2 are SGHVS and FQNEAQ. This CDR3 region has 15 residues. Germline trimming cut 5 bases from V and 4 bases from J; bases unmatched to any gene: 7. The CDR3 DNA reads as TGTGCCAGCAGCATGACGACAGGGGGCCTCACTGAAGCTTTCTTT. Its protein product is CASSMTTGGLTEAFF.

This chain links TRBV6-6 with TRBJ1-1; the D gene is possibly TRBD1 (6 bases). In germline, CDR1 is MNHNY, CDR2 SVGAGI (reference sequence). V lost 6 bases, J lost 3 bases, and 14 bases lay in between. The CDR3 contains 14 residues. CDR3 sequence (DNA): TGTGCCAGCAGCCTACAGGGTCCCGACACTGAAGCTTTCTTT. Translated: CASSLQGPDTEAFF.

The chain combines TRBV6-6 with TRBJ2-7; D call uncertain. With 3 bases removed from V and 0 bases from J, the gap between germline ends came to 9 bases. The CDR3 has 14 residues. Germline values: CDR1 MNHNY, CDR2 SVGAGI (reference sequence). For the CDR3, the DNA is TGTGCCAGCAGTTATTCGTCTAGCTCCTACGAGCAGTACTTC. Translating gives CASSYSSSSYEQYF.

The gene calls are TRBV18 and TRBJ1-6; no reliable D call. Germline V CDR1 and CDR2: KGHSH, LQKENI. The V and J ends lost 3 bases and 8 bases respectively, with 14 bases between them. The CDR3 has 15 residues. CDR3 sequence: CASSPSARADSPLHF. The CDR3 bases are TGTGCCAGCTCACCTTCGGCCCGGGCGGATTCACCCCTCCACTTT. The entire variable domain, with the rest obtained from reference TRBV18 and TRBJ1-6, is as follows: NAGVMQNPRHLVRRRGQEARLRCSPMKGHSHVYWYRQLPEEGLKFMVYLQKENIIDESGMPKERFSAEFPKEGPSILRIQQVVRGDSAAYFCASSPSARADSPLHFGNGTRLTVT.

This clone came up a few times. V gene TRBV7-8 combines with J gene TRBJ1-2; 9 nucleotides match TRBD1. With 5 bases clipped from V and 4 bases from J, the junction kept 8 bases outside the gene matches. The germline V gene has CDR1 SGHVS and CDR2 FQNEAQ. The CDR3 has 15 amino acids. The CDR3 protein is CASSAYRGPGYGYTF. DNA of the CDR3: TGTGCCAGCAGCGCCTACAGGGGGCCAGGCTATGGCTACACCTTC.

This clone occurred a few times. The chain combines TRBV5-1 with TRBJ2-1, with 7 bases lining up with TRBD2. Unmatched junction bases numbered 14, after V lost 5 bases and J lost 0 bases. CDR1 is SGHRS, CDR2 YFSETQ, per germline. CDR3 length: 18 residues. The CDR3 sequence is CASSPQRSGMSSYNEQFF. As DNA, the CDR3 is TGCGCCAGCAGTCCCCAAAGGAGCGGGATGAGCTCCTACAATGAGCAGTTCTTC.